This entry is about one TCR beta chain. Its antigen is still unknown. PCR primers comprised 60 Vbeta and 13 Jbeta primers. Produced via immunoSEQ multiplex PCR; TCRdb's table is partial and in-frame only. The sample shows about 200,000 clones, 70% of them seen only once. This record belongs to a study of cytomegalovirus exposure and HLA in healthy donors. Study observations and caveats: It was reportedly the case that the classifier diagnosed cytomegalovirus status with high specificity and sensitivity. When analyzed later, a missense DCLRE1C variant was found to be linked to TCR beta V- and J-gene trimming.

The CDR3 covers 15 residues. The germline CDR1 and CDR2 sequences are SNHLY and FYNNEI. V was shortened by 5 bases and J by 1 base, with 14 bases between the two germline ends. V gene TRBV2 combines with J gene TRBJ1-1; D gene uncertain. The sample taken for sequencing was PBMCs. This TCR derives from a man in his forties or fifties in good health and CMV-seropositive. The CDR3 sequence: CASSSDGRGNTEAFF. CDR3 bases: TGTGCCAGCAGTTCCGACGGACGGGGGAACACTGAAGCTTTCTTT.